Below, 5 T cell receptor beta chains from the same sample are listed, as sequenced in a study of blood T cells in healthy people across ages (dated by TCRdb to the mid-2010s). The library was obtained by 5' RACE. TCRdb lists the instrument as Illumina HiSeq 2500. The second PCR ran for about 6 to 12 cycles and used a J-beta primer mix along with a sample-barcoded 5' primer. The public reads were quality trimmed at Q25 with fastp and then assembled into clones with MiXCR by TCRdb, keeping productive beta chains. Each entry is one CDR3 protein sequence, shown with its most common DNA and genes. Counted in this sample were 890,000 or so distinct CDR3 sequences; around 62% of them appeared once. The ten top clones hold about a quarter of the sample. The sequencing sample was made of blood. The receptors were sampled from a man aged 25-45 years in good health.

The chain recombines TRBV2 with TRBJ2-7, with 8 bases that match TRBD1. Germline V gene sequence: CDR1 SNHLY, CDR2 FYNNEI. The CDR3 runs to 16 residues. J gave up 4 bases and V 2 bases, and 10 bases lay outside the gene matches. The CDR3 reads CASSEPSDRDHYEQYF. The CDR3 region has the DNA TGTGCCAGCAGTGAACCTTCGGACAGGGACCATTACGAGCAGTACTTC.

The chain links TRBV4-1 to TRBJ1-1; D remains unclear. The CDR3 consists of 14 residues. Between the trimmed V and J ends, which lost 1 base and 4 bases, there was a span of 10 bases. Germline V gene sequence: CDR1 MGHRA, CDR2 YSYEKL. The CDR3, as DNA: TGCGCCAGCAGCCAAGGCCTTTTGGGCACTGAAGCTTTCTTT. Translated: CASSQGLLGTEAFF.

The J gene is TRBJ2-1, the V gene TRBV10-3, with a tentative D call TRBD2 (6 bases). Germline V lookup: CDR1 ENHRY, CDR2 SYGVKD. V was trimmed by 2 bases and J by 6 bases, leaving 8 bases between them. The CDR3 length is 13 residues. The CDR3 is CAISEEGGNEQFF. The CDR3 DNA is TGTGCCATCAGTGAGGAGGGAGGCAATGAGCAGTTCTTC.

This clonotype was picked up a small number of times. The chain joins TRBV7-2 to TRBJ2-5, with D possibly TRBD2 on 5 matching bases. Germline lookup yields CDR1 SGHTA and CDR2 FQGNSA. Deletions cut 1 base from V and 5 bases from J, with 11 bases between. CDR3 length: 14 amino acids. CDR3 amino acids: CASSLVASLETQYF. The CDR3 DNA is TGTGCCAGCAGCTTAGTGGCTAGCCTGGAGACCCAGTACTTC.

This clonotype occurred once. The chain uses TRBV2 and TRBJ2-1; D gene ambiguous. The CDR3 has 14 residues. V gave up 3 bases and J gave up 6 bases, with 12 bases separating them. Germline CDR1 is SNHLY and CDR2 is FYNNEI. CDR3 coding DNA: TGTGCCAGCAGTGACAGTGGGCAGCTCAATGAGCAGTTCTTC. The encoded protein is CASSDSGQLNEQFF.